The rows below give T cell receptor beta chains drawn from one sample of a study of shared clonotypes between healthy human individuals. The repertoire was sequenced with immunoSEQ multiplex PCR; TCRdb's copy has only in-frame clones and lacks some. The table has about 380,000 clones, 96% seen once. The sample was memory CD8+ T cells sorted from blood. These TCRs come from a man aged 30-40 years in good health. Both conserved end residues are part of each CDR3. Each record gives: V gene, clone size, D gene, J gene, CDR3 DNA, CDR3 protein. D genes are given only for firm matches. Some rows have no size entry. The others give once, few or many, or a class for an expanded clone.

V gene: TRBV6-4; clone size: -; D gene: -; J gene: TRBJ2-7; CDR3 DNA: TGTGCCAGCAGTGACTTAAGGAAGTACTTC; CDR3 protein: CASSDLRKYF
V gene: TRBV10-3; clone size: -; D gene: -; J gene: TRBJ1-1; CDR3 DNA: TGTGCCATCAGCCACAGGTTCGGGAACACTGAAGCTTTCTTT; CDR3 protein: CAISHRFGNTEAFF
V gene: TRBV11-3; clone size: -; D gene: TRBD2; J gene: TRBJ2-7; CDR3 DNA: TGTGCCAGCAGCTTACTCGGACTAGCGGGGACCTACTTCTACGAGCAGTACTTC; CDR3 protein: CASSLLGLAGTYFYEQYF
V gene: TRBV6-1; clone size: -; D gene: -; J gene: TRBJ1-2; CDR3 DNA: TGTGCCAGCAGTGAATACAATGGCAGGGCTTCCAACTATGGCTACACCTTC; CDR3 protein: CASSEYNGRASNYGYTF
V gene: TRBV2; clone size: once; D gene: TRBD2; J gene: TRBJ2-7; CDR3 DNA: TGTGCCAGCAGTGTAGCGGGATGGGAGCAGTACTTC; CDR3 protein: CASSVAGWEQYF
V gene: TRBV4-1; clone size: -; D gene: TRBD2; J gene: TRBJ2-3; CDR3 DNA: TGCGCCAGCAGCCAAGATGGTTTCCAAGGTGCTAGCGGGAGGAGGACAGATACGCAGTATTTT; CDR3 protein: CASSQDGFQGASGRRTDTQYF
V gene: TRBV18; clone size: -; D gene: -; J gene: TRBJ2-1; CDR3 DNA: TGTGCCAGCTCACCCTACAATGAGCAGTTCTTC; CDR3 protein: CASSPYNEQFF
V gene: TRBV9; clone size: -; D gene: TRBD1; J gene: TRBJ1-2; CDR3 DNA: TGTGCCGGCGGCCGGGACAGGCTCAACTATGGCTACACCTTC; CDR3 protein: CAGGRDRLNYGYTF
V gene: TRBV30; clone size: once; D gene: TRBD1; J gene: TRBJ2-7; CDR3 DNA: TGTGCCTGGTCGGGACAGGTCTACGAGCAGTACTTC; CDR3 protein: CAWSGQVYEQYF
V gene: TRBV10-3; clone size: -; D gene: TRBD1; J gene: TRBJ2-5; CDR3 DNA: TGTGCCGCCAATTCCTACCCCCCCGGGACAGGAGAGACCCAGTACTTC; CDR3 protein: CAANSYPPGTGETQYF
V gene: TRBV19; clone size: -; D gene: -; J gene: TRBJ1-4; CDR3 DNA: TGTGCCAGTAGTCCGCACCTAGGACTGAATAATGAAAAACTGTTTTTT; CDR3 protein: CASSPHLGLNNEKLFF
V gene: TRBV6-1; clone size: -; D gene: -; J gene: TRBJ2-7; CDR3 DNA: TGTGCCAGCAGTGTGGGACTTTACGAGCAGTACTTC; CDR3 protein: CASSVGLYEQYF
V gene: TRBV4-1; clone size: -; D gene: TRBD2; J gene: TRBJ2-5; CDR3 DNA: TGCGCCAGCAGCCGACTAGCGGGAGATGAGACCCAGTACTTC; CDR3 protein: CASSRLAGDETQYF
V gene: TRBV11-2; clone size: -; D gene: TRBD2; J gene: TRBJ2-7; CDR3 DNA: TGTGCCAGCAGCCCACTAGCGGGAGGTATCTACGAGCAGTACTTC; CDR3 protein: CASSPLAGGIYEQYF
V gene: TRBV2; clone size: -; D gene: -; J gene: TRBJ2-2; CDR3 DNA: TGTGCCAGCAGCAATGGGACTTTAACCAGGAACACCGGGGAGCTGTTTTTT; CDR3 protein: CASSNGTLTRNTGELFF
V gene: TRBV19; clone size: -; D gene: -; J gene: TRBJ2-5; CDR3 DNA: TGTGCCAGTAGTATAAGGGAGACCCAGTACTTC; CDR3 protein: CASSIRETQYF
V gene: TRBV27; clone size: -; D gene: -; J gene: TRBJ2-2; CDR3 DNA: TGTGCCAGCAGTTACAGCCGTCCCGGGGAGCTGTTTTTT; CDR3 protein: CASSYSRPGELFF
V gene: TRBV7-2; clone size: -; D gene: -; J gene: TRBJ1-2; CDR3 DNA: TGTGCCAGCAGCTCCACAGGTCTCTATGGCTACACCTTC; CDR3 protein: CASSSTGLYGYTF
V gene: TRBV10-3; clone size: -; D gene: -; J gene: TRBJ2-2; CDR3 DNA: TGTGCCATCAGCCCCGGGCCGTCGAACACCGGGGAGCTGTTTTTT; CDR3 protein: CAISPGPSNTGELFF
V gene: TRBV28; clone size: -; D gene: -; J gene: TRBJ1-2; CDR3 DNA: TGTGCCAGCGGAAAGGGGAACTATGGCTACACCTTC; CDR3 protein: CASGKGNYGYTF
V gene: TRBV30; clone size: -; D gene: -; J gene: TRBJ1-5; CDR3 DNA: TGTGCCTGGAGTGCCGAGGGCAATCAGCCCCAGCATTTT; CDR3 protein: CAWSAEGNQPQHF
V gene: TRBV5-1; clone size: -; D gene: -; J gene: TRBJ2-7; CDR3 DNA: TGCGCCAGCAGCTTGGGCAGGGGAGGGTACGAGCAGTACTTC; CDR3 protein: CASSLGRGGYEQYF